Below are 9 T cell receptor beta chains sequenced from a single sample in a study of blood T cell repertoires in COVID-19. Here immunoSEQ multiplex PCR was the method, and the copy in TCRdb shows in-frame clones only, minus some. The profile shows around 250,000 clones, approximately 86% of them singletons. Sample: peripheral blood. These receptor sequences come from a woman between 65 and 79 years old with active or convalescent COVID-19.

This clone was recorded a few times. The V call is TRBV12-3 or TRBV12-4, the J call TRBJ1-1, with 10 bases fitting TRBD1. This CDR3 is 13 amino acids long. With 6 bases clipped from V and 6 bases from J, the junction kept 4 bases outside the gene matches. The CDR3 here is CASRTGGLPEAFF. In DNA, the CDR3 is TGTGCCAGCAGGACAGGGGGCTTACCTGAAGCTTTCTTT.

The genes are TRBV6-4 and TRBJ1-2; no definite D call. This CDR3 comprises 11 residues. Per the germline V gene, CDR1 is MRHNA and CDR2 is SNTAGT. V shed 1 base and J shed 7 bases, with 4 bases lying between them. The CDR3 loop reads CASSDFRGYTF. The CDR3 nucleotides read TGTGCCAGCAGTGACTTCCGTGGCTACACCTTC.

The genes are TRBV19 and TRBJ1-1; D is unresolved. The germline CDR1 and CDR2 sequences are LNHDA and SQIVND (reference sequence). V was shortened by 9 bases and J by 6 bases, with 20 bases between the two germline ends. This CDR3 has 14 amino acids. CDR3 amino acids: CASRSPGVGSEAFF. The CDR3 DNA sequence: TGTGCCAGCCGGTCACCCGGGGTAGGGTCTGAAGCTTTCTTT.

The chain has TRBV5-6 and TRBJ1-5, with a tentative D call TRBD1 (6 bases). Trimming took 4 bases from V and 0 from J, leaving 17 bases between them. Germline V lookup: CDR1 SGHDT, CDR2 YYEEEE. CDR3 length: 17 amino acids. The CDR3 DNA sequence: TGTGCCAGCAGCCGGGGCCGGGACACAATTAGCAATCAGCCCCAGCATTTT. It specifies CASSRGRDTISNQPQHF.

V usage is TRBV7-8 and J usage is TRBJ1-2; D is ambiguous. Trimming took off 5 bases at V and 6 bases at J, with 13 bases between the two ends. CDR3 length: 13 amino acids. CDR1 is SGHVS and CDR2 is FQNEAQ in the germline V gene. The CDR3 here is CASSQETGNGYTF. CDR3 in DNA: TGTGCCAGCAGCCAAGAGACGGGGAATGGCTACACCTTC.

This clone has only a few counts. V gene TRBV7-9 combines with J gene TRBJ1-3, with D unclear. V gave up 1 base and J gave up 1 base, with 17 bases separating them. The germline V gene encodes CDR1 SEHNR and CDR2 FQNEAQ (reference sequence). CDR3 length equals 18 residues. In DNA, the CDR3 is TGTGCCAGCAGCTTAGATCTGCTTCCTACTATATCTGGAAACACCATATATTTT. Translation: CASSLDLLPTISGNTIYF.

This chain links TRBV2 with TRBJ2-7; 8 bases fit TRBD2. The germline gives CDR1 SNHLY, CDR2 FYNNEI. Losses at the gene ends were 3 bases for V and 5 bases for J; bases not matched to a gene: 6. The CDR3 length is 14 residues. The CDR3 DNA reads TGTGCCAGCAGTGATCGGGGGGGTTTGGACGAGCAGTACTTC. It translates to CASSDRGGLDEQYF. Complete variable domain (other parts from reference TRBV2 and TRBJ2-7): EPEVTQTPSHQVTQMGQEVILRCVPISNHLYFYWYRQILGQKVEFLVSFYNNEISEKSEIFDDQFSVERPDGSNFTLKIRSTKLEDSAMYFCASSDRGGLDEQYFGPGTRLTVT.

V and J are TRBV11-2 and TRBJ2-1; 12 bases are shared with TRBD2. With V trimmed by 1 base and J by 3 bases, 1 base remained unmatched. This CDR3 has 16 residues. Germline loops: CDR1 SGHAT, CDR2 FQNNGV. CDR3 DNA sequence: TGTGCCAGCAGCTTAGTGGGACTAGCGGGCTACAATGAGCAGTTCTTC. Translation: CASSLVGLAGYNEQFF.

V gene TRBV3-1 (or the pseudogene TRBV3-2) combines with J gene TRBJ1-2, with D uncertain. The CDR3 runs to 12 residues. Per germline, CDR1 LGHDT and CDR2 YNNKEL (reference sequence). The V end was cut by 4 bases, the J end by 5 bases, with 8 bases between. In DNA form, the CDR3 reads TGTGCCAGCAGCCCCTCCGGTTATGGCTACACCTTC. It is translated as CASSPSGYGYTF.